This is a list of T cell receptor beta chains from one sample in a study of T cell changes during pregnancy in multiple sclerosis. The data were produced by immunoSEQ multiplex PCR, yet TCRdb's version contains in-frame clones alone and is incomplete. There are around 92,000 clones in the sample; 85% to 95% occur only once, and 3.5% to 4.5% lies in the top ten. Sequences were derived from peripheral blood, sampled in the first trimester of pregnancy. The receptors were sampled from a female donor with multiple sclerosis, enrolled in a pregnancy study. The CDR3 runs from the conserved cysteine through the conserved F or W. Fields, in order: clone size, V gene, J gene, D gene, CDR3 protein, CDR3 DNA. The D gene is left open where the match is weak. Size is omitted from some rows. Given values are once, few, many or a class for expanded clones.

few	TRBV29-1	TRBJ1-1	-	CSVGRSTEAFF	TGCAGCGTTGGCCGGTCCACTGAAGCTTTCTTT
-	TRBV23-1	TRBJ2-1	-	CASRKEGDGYEQFF	TGCGCCAGCCGCAAAGAGGGGGACGGCTATGAGCAGTTCTTC
-	TRBV6-6	TRBJ1-5	-	CASSLPEGFNQPQHF	TGTGCCAGCAGCCTCCCAGAGGGCTTCAATCAGCCCCAGCATTTT
-	TRBV12-5	TRBJ2-3	-	CASGPGEITDTQYF	TGTGCTAGTGGTCCGGGGGAGATCACAGATACGCAGTATTTT
-	TRBV7-2	TRBJ2-7	TRBD2	CASSVASGGRYEQYF	TGTGCCAGCAGCGTCGCTAGCGGCGGCCGCTACGAGCAGTACTTC
-	TRBV5-6	TRBJ2-2	TRBD2	CASSSLAGGLTGELFF	TGTGCCAGCAGCTCTCTAGCGGGGGGATTAACCGGGGAGCTGTTTTTT
-	TRBV27	TRBJ2-7	TRBD1	CASSFRTGAGEQYF	TGTGCCAGCAGTTTTCGGACAGGGGCGGGGGAGCAGTACTTC
-	TRBV15	TRBJ1-5	TRBD1	CATSSAGGQPQHF	TGTGCCACCAGCAGCGCAGGGGGTCAGCCCCAGCATTTT
-	TRBV27	TRBJ2-5	TRBD2	CASSFQGAGGGETQYF	TGTGCCAGCAGTTTCCAAGGAGCGGGGGGCGGGGAGACCCAGTACTTC
-	TRBV2	TRBJ1-4	-	CASLARDYRKLFF	TGTGCCAGCTTAGCCAGGGATTATAGAAAACTGTTTTTT
-	TRBV4-1	TRBJ2-6	-	CASSQDSTVSGANVLTF	TGCGCCAGCAGCCAAGATTCAACAGTCTCTGGGGCCAACGTCCTGACTTTC
-	TRBV11-2	TRBJ1-1	-	CASSLGSGRAFF	TGTGCCAGCAGCTTAGGGTCAGGGCGGGCTTTCTTT
-	TRBV1	TRBJ1-2	-	CTSSQRELEGYTF	TGCACCAGCAGCCAACGGGAGTTAGAGGGCTACACCTTC
-	TRBV4-1	TRBJ2-1	TRBD2	CASSHRVTSGGADEQFF	TGCGCCAGCAGCCATCGGGTGACTAGCGGGGGGGCTGATGAGCAGTTCTTC
-	TRBV30	TRBJ1-3	-	CAWSVPGRRSGNTIYF	TGTGCCTGGAGCGTACCAGGCCGCCGCTCTGGAAACACCATATATTTT
once	TRBV7-3	TRBJ2-1	TRBD2	CASSLSSSGGGLYEQFF	TGTGCCAGCAGCTTAAGTTCTAGCGGGGGGGGCCTCTATGAGCAGTTCTTC
-	TRBV4-1	TRBJ1-2	-	CASSPGSYGYTF	TGCGCCAGCAGCCCAGGATCGTATGGCTACACCTTC
-	TRBV6-1	TRBJ2-5	TRBD2	CASSDPSGGYQETQYF	TGTGCCAGCAGTGACCCTAGCGGGGGGTACCAAGAGACCCAGTACTTC
-	TRBV5-4	TRBJ2-7	-	CASSLEGLGREQYF	TGTGCCAGCAGCTTGGAGGGGCTGGGGCGCGAGCAGTACTTC
-	TRBV28	TRBJ2-7	-	CASSLYREQLLLEQYF	TGTGCCAGCAGTTTATATCGGGAACAGCTTCTACTCGAGCAGTACTTC
-	TRBV9	TRBJ2-5	-	CASSPQAGLETQYF	TGTGCCAGCAGCCCCCAGGCGGGACTAGAGACCCAGTACTTC
-	TRBV4-2	TRBJ2-7	-	CASSQVQGRDEQYF	TGTGCCAGCAGCCAAGTACAGGGTAGGGACGAGCAGTACTTC
-	TRBV5-1	TRBJ2-3	TRBD2	CASSLGLAGILTDTQYF	TGCGCCAGCAGCTTGGGACTAGCGGGGATACTCACAGATACGCAGTATTTT
-	TRBV5-6	TRBJ2-1	-	CASRSFFEQFF	TGTGCCAGCAGGTCGTTCTTTGAGCAGTTCTTC
-	TRBV7-9	TRBJ2-2	-	CASSLVGDTGELFF	TGTGCCAGCAGCTTAGTCGGAGACACCGGGGAGCTGTTTTTT
-	TRBV4-1	TRBJ1-4	-	CASSQPGVSEKLFF	TGCGCCAGCAGCCAACCAGGGGTTTCTGAAAAACTGTTTTTT
-	TRBV19	TRBJ1-1	-	CASTPAAQPTEAFF	TGTGCCAGTACCCCAGCGGCACAGCCAACTGAAGCTTTCTTT
-	TRBV7-2	TRBJ1-2	TRBD1	CASSLVGGDRGSGYTF	TGTGCCAGCAGCTTAGTGGGGGGGGACAGGGGCTCTGGCTACACCTTC
-	TRBV7-9	TRBJ2-5	-	CASSLGGGGSQETQYF	TGTGCCAGCAGCTTAGGTGGAGGGGGCTCTCAAGAGACCCAGTACTTC
-	TRBV29-1	TRBJ2-1	-	CSVILASYNEQFF	TGCAGCGTAATACTAGCCTCCTACAATGAGCAGTTCTTC
-	TRBV10-1	TRBJ2-2	-	CASSESGLGTGTGELFF	TGCGCCAGCAGTGAGTCGGGGCTCGGAACGGGTACCGGGGAGCTGTTTTTT
-	TRBV4-1	TRBJ1-4	-	CASSLSDNNLYNEKLFF	TGCGCCAGCTCCCTCTCGGACAATAACCTTTATAATGAAAAACTGTTTTTT
once	TRBV19	TRBJ2-1	TRBD2	CASSMTSGGSHYNEQFF	TGTGCCAGTAGTATGACTAGCGGGGGTTCCCATTACAATGAGCAGTTCTTC
-	TRBV11-2	TRBJ2-3	-	CASSLEILPPRQYF	TGTGCCAGCAGCTTAGAAATACTACCCCCGAGGCAGTATTTT
-	TRBV19	TRBJ2-1	-	CASGGSSYNEQFF	TGTGCCAGTGGTGGGAGCTCCTACAATGAGCAGTTCTTC
once	TRBV7-9	TRBJ2-7	TRBD1	CASSYRQGNFDEQYF	TGTGCCAGCAGCTACCGACAGGGTAATTTCGACGAGCAGTACTTC
-	TRBV15	TRBJ2-3	-	CATSRNEEVTDTQYF	TGTGCCACCAGCAGGAACGAGGAGGTCACAGATACGCAGTATTTT
-	TRBV7-6	TRBJ1-1	-	CASSFGEGTEAFF	TGTGCCAGCAGCTTCGGCGAGGGCACTGAAGCTTTCTTT
-	TRBV29-1	TRBJ1-2	TRBD1	CSVGEGQVRNYGYTF	TGCAGCGTTGGTGAGGGACAGGTTCGGAACTATGGCTACACCTTC
-	TRBV6-6	TRBJ1-4	TRBD1	CASSYPGTGVEKLFF	TGTGCCAGCAGTTATCCCGGGACAGGGGTAGAAAAACTGTTTTTT
-	TRBV7-2	TRBJ2-3	TRBD2	CASSYSGGVTDTQYF	TGTGCCAGCAGCTATAGCGGGGGGGTCACAGATACGCAGTATTTT